This is a list of T cell receptor beta chains from one sample in a study of T cells after yellow fever vaccination. One entry per CDR3 protein results from TCRdb running MiXCR on the 5' RACE reads. The sample lists under 95,000 distinct CDR3 sequences, more than 5.5% occurring once. The sample was CD8+ T cells sorted from PBMCs, taken approximately 11 days after the first yellow fever vaccination. The receptors here all came from a man between 18 and 35 years old who received the YFV17D yellow fever vaccine. Each CDR3 is given with its conserved first and last residue. A D gene is named only where the DNA matches it firmly. Size values are once, few and many counts, or a class for expanded clones, and some rows have none.

size: many
D: TRBD1
J: TRBJ1-2
V: TRBV6-5
DNA: TGTGCCAGCAGTTATTCGACAGGGAACGATGGCTACACCTTC
CDR3: CASSYSTGNDGYTF

size: many
D: NA
J: TRBJ2-7
V: TRBV12-3/TRBV12-4
DNA: TGTGCCAGCAGTCCCGCGGGATTTGTTTACGAGCAGTACTTC
CDR3: CASSPAGFVYEQYF

size: many
D: NA
J: TRBJ1-2
V: TRBV19
DNA: TGTGCCACCGCGGTTGACTCAGGGTACTATGGCTACACCTTC
CDR3: CATAVDSGYYGYTF

size: few
D: NA
J: TRBJ2-1
V: TRBV11-2
DNA: TGTGCCAGCATCACCGGGGGATGGGATGAGCAGTTCTTC
CDR3: CASITGGWDEQFF

size: NA
D: NA
J: TRBJ1-1
V: TRBV5-1
DNA: TGCGCCAGCAGCTTGGAATGGTCCGGGGCTGAAGCTTTCTTT
CDR3: CASSLEWSGAEAFF

size: NA
D: NA
J: TRBJ1-1
V: TRBV4-1
DNA: TGCGCCAGCAGCCATGAACAGGGCCTCCCCCCCAGCACTGAAGCTTTCTTT
CDR3: CASSHEQGLPPSTEAFF

size: few
D: NA
J: TRBJ1-5
V: TRBV27
DNA: TGTGCCAGCAGTTTACTTGGCCCCAATCAGCCCCAGCATTTT
CDR3: CASSLLGPNQPQHF

size: NA
D: TRBD2
J: TRBJ2-5
V: TRBV14
DNA: TGTGCCAGCAGCCAAGATCTCCCCCCTAGCGGGGGGGCAGAGACCCAGTACTTC
CDR3: CASSQDLPPSGGAETQYF

size: few
D: NA
J: TRBJ1-2
V: TRBV6-5
DNA: TGTGCCAGCAGTTCGTGGGGGGCGGATGGCTACACCTTC
CDR3: CASSSWGADGYTF

size: many
D: TRBD1
J: TRBJ1-1
V: TRBV4-1
DNA: TGCGCCAGCAGCCAGGTTACCTTGGGACAGGGGACTGAAGCTTTCTTT
CDR3: CASSQVTLGQGTEAFF